Given below is one T cell receptor (beta chain) in context. The sample belongs to a study of control samples from healthy donors and cancer patients. The method was immunoSEQ multiplex PCR; TCRdb's version includes in-frame clones alone and lacks a portion of them. Among around 49,000 clones listed, around nine tenths were seen once. The CDR3 sequence is 13 residues long. CDR1 and CDR2 (germline): MNHEY, SVGAGI. V dropped 7 bases and J dropped 1 base, with 10 bases sitting between them. Sample: PBMCs. This rearrangement joins TRBV6-5 to TRBJ1-1, with D unclear. The sequence was collected from a man aged 35 to 55 with colorectal cancer. CDR3 sequence (DNA): TGTGCCAGCAAAGGGTACACGAACACTGAAGCTTTCTTT. Protein: CASKGYTNTEAFF.